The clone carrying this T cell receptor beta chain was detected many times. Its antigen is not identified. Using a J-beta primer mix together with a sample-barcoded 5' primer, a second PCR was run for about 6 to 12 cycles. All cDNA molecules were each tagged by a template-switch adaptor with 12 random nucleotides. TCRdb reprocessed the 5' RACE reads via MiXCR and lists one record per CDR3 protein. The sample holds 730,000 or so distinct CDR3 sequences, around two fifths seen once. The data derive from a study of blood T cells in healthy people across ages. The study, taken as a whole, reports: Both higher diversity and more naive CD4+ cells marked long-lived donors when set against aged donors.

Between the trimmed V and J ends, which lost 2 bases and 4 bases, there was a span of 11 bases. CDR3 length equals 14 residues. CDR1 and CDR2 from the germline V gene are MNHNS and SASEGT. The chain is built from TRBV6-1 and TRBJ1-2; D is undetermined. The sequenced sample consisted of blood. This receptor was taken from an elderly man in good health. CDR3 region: CASSENVQSYGYTF. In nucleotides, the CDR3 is TGTGCCAGCAGTGAAAACGTACAGTCCTATGGCTACACCTTC.